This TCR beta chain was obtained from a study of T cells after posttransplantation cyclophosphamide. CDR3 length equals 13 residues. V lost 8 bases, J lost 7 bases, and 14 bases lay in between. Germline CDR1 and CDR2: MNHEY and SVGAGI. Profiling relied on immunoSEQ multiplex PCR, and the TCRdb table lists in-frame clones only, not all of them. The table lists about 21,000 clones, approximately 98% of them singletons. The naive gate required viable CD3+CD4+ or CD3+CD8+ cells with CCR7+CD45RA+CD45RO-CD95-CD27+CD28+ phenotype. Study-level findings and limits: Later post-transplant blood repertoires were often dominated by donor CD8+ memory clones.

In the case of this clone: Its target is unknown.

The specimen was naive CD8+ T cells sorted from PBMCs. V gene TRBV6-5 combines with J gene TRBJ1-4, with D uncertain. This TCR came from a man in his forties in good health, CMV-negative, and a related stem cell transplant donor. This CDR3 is CASQAGRIEKLFF. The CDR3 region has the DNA TGTGCCAGCCAGGCAGGCCGGATTGAAAAACTGTTTTTT.